This entry is about one T cell receptor beta chain. Looked up from germline, CDR1 is MNHEY and CDR2 is SVGEGT. The CDR3 sequence is 13 residues long. The V and J ends lost 3 bases and 5 bases respectively, with 10 bases between them. The data belong to a study of human T cells and chemical hapten exposure. Overall study context: Small volume differences among pooled libraries mainly caused per-sample TCR yield variation.

From whole blood left unfractionated, total RNA was extracted. One entry per CDR3 protein, called by TCRdb with MiXCR from the 5' RACE reads. The sample lists over 70,000 distinct CDR3 sequences; more than 15% were seen once. The TCR sequence derives from a female donor in good health. This sequence joins TRBV6-2 or TRBV6-3 and TRBJ1-1, with D hard to call. CDR3 coding DNA: TGTGCCAGCAGTTATAACATGGTAACTGAAGCTTTCTTT. As protein: CASSYNMVTEAFF.